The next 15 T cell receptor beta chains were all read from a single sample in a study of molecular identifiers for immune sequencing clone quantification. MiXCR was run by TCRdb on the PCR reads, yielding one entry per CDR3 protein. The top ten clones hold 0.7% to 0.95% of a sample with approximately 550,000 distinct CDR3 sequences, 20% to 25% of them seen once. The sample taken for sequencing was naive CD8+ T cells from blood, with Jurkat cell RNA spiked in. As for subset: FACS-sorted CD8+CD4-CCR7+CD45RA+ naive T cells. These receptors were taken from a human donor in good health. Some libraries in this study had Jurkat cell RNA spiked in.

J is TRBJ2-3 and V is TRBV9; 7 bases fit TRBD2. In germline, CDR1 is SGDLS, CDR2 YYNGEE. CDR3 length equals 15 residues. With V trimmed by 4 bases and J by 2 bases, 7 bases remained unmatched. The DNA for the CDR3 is TGTGCCAGCAGCCCCGGGACTATCTTCACAGATACGCAGTATTTT. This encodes CASSPGTIFTDTQYF. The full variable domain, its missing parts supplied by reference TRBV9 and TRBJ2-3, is DSGVTQTPKHLITATGQRVTLRCSPRSGDLSVYWYQQSLDQGLQFLIQYYNGEERAKGNILERFSAQQFPDLHSELNLSSLELGDSALYFCASSPGTIFTDTQYFGPGTRLTVL.

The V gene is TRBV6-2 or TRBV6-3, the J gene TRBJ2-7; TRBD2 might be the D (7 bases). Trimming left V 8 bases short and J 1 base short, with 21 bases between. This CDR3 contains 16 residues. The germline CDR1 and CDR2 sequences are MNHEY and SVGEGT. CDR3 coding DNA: TGTGCCAGCCCGCTATCGGGGGAGGGGGGTTCCTACGAGCAGTACTTC. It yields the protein CASPLSGEGGSYEQYF.

In DNA form, the CDR3 reads TGCGCCAGCAGCCAATTGGGGACAGGGTTTTACGAGCAGTACTTC. Translating it yields CASSQLGTGFYEQYF. The rearrangement joins TRBV4-1 to TRBJ2-7; 9 positions match TRBD1. The trim removed 2 bases at V and 4 bases at J, leaving 6 bases unmatched. This CDR3 spans 15 amino acids. CDR1 is MGHRA and CDR2 is YSYEKL in the germline V gene.

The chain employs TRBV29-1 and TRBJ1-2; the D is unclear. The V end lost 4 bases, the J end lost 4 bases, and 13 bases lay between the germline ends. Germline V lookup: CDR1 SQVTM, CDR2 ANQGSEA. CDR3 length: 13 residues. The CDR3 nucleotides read TGCAGCGTTGGTACCGAGGCAGGCTATGGCTACACCTTC. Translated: CSVGTEAGYGYTF.

CDR3 DNA sequence: TGTGCCAGCAGCCCCCGCCCAGCCGCCGCTAACTATGGCTACACCTTC. It is translated as CASSPRPAAANYGYTF. This chain joins TRBV4-2 and TRBJ1-2; D gene unclear. The germline gives CDR1 LGHNA, CDR2 YNFKEQ. The CDR3 covers 16 residues. Trimming pared 4 bases from V and 0 bases from J, leaving 15 bases between.

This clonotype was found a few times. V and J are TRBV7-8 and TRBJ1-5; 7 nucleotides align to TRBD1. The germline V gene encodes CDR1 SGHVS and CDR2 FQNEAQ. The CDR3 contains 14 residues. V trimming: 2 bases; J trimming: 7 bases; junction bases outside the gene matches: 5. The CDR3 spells CASSLIQGGQPQHF. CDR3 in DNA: TGTGCCAGCAGCTTAATCCAGGGGGGACAGCCCCAGCATTTT.

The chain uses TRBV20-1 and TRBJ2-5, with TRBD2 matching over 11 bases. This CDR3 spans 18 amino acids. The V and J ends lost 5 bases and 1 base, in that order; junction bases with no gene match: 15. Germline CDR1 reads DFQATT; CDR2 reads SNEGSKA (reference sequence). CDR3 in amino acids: CSAFHEILAGDIQETQYF. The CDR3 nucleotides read TGCAGTGCTTTCCACGAGATACTAGCGGGGGACATCCAAGAGACCCAGTACTTC.

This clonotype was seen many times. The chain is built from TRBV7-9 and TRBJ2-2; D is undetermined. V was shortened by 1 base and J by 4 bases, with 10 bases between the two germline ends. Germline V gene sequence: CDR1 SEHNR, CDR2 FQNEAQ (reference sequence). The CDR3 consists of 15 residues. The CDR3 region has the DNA TGTGCCAGCAGCTTAGAGGTTATTAGCACCGGGGAGCTGTTTTTT. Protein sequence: CASSLEVISTGELFF.

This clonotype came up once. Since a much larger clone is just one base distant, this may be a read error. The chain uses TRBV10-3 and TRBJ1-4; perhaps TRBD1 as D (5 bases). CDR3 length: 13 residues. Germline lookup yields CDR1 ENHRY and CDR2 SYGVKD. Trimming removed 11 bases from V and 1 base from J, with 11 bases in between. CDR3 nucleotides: TGTGCCTCGGGGGTTGGAACTAATGAAAAACTGTTTTTT. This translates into CASGVGTNEKLFF.

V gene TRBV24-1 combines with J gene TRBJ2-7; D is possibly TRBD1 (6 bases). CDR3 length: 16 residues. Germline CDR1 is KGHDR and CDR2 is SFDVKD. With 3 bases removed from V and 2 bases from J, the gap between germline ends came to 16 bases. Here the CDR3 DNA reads TGTGCCACCAGTGATCCTAAGAACAGGGACCCCTACGAGCAGTACTTC. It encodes CATSDPKNRDPYEQYF.

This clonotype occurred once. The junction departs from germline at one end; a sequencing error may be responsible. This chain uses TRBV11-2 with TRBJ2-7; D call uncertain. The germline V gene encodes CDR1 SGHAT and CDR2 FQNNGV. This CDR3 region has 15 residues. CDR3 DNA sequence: TGTGTCAGCAGCTCCCATGTTGGACCTTCCTACGAGCAGTACTTC. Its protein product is CVSSSHVGPSYEQYF.

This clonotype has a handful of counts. The CDR3 DNA reads TGTGCCACCAGTGATTCTGGACAGGGGATCTACGAGCAGTACTTC. This translates into CATSDSGQGIYEQYF. The J gene is TRBJ2-7, the V gene TRBV24-1; 9 bases match TRBD1. The CDR3 is 15 amino acids. Germline V gene sequence: CDR1 KGHDR, CDR2 SFDVKD. V was pared by 2 bases and J by 3 bases, with 4 bases of the junction left unmatched.

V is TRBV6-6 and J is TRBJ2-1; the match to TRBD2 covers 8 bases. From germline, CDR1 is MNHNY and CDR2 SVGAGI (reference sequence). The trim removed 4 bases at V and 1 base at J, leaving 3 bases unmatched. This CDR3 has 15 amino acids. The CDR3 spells CASSSLAESYNEQFF. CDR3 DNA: TGTGCCAGCAGTTCACTAGCGGAGTCCTACAATGAGCAGTTCTTC.

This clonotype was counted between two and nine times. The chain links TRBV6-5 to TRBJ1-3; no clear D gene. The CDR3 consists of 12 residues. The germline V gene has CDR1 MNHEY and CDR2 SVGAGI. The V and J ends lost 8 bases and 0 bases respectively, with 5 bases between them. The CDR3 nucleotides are TGTGCCAGCGGAAGCTCTGGAAACACCATATATTTT. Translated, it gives CASGSSGNTIYF.

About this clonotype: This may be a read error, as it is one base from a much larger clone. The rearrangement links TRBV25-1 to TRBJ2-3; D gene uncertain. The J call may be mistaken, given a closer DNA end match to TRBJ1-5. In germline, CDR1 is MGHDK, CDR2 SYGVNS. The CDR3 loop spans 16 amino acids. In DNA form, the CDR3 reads TGTGCCAGCAGGGCCGATAAGGGCCTAGGCACAGATACGCAGCATTTT. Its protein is CASRADKGLGTDTQHF.